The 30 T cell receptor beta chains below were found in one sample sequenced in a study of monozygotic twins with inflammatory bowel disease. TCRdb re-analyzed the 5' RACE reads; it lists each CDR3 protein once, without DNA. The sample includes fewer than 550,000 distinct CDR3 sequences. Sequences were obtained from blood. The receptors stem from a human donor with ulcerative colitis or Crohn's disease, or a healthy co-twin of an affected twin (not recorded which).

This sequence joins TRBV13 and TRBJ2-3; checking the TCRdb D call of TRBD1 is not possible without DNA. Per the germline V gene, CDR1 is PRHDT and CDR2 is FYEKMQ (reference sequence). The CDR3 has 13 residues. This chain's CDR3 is CASSAGGAYTQYF.

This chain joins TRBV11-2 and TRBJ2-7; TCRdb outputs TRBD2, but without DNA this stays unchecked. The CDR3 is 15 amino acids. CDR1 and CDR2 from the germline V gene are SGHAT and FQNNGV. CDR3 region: CASSLAAGVSHEQYF. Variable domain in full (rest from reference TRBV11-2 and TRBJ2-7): EAGVAQSPRYKIIEKRQSVAFWCNPISGHATLYWYQQILGQGPKLLIQFQNNGVVDDSQLPKDRFSAERLKGVDSTLKIQPAKLEDSAVYLCASSLAAGVSHEQYFGPGTRLTVT.

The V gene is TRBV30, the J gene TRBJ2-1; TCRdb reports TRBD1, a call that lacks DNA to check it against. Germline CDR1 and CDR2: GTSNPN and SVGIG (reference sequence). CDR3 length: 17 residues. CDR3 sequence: CAWSAKVGTAKYNEQFF. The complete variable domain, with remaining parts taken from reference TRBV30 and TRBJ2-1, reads SQTIHQWPATLVQPVGSPLSLECTVEGTSNPNLYWYRQAAGRGLQLLFYSVGIGQISSEVPQNLSASRPQDRQFILSSKKLLLSDSGFYLCAWSAKVGTAKYNEQFFGPGTRLTVL.

The CDR3 sequence is CASSWQAVRSGANVLTF. This chain links TRBV12-3 or TRBV12-4 with TRBJ2-6. This CDR3 is 17 amino acids long.

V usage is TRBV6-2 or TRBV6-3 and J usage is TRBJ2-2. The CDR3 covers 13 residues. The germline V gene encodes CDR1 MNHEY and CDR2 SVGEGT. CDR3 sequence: CASSYMTAGELFF.

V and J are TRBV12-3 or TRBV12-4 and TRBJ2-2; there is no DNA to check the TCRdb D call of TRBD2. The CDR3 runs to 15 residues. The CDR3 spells CASSFGGLDTGELFF.

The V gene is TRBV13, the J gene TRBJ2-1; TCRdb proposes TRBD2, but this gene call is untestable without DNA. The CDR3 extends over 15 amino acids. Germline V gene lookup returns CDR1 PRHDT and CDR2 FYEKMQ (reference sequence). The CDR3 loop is CASSLLGGGYNEQFF.

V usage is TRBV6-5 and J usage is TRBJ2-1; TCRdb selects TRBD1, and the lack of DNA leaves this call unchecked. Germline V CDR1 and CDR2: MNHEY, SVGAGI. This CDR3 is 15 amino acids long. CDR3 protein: CASSWGQGTYNEQFF.

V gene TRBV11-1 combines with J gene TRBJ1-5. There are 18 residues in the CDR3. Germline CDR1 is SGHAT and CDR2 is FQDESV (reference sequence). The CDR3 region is CASSRWWGDGVSNQPQHF.

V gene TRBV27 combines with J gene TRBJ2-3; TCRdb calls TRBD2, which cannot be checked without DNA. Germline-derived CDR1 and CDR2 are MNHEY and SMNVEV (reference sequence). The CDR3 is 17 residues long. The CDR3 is CASSPTTSSLGTDTQYF.

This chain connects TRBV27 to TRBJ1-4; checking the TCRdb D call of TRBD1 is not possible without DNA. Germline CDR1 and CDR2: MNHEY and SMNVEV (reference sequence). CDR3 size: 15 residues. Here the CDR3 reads CASSPRQTTNEKLFF.

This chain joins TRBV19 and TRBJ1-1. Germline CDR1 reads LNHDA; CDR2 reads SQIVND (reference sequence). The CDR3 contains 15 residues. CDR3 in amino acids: CASSLDGRHGAEAFF.

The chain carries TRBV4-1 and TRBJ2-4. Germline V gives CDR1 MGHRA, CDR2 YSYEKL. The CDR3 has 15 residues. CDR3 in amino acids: CASSQEERLLGIQYF.

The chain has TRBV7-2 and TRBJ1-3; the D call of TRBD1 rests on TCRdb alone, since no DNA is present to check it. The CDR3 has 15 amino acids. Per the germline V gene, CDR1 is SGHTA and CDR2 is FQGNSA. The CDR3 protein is CAKRGTGENRDTIYF.

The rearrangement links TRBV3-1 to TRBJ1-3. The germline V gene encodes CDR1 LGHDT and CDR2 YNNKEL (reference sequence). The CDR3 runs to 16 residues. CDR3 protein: CASSDPLKSRGNTIYF. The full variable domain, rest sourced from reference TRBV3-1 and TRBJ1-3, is DTAVSQTPKYLVTQMGNDKSIKCEQNLGHDTMYWYKQDSKKFLKIMFSYNNKELIINETVPNRFSPKSPDKAHLNLHINSLELGDSAVYFCASSDPLKSRGNTIYFGEGSWLTVV.

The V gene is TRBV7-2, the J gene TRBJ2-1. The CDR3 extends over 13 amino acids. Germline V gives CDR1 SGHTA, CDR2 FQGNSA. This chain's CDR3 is CASSSVGAYEQFF.

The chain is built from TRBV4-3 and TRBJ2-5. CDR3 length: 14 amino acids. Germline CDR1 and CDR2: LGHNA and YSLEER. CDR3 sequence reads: CASSQGMVEETQYF.

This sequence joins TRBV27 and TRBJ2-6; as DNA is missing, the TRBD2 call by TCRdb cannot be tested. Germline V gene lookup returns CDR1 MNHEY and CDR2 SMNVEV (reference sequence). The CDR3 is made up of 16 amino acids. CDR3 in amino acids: CASRTSGGSGANVLTF.

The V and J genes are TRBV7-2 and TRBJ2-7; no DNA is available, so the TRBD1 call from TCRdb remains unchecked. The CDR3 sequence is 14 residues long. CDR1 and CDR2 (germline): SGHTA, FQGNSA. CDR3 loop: CASSADISSFSQYF.

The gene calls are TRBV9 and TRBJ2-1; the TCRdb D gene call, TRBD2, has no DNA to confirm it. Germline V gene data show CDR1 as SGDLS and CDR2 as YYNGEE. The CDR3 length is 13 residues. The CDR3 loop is CASSVIGLDEQFF.

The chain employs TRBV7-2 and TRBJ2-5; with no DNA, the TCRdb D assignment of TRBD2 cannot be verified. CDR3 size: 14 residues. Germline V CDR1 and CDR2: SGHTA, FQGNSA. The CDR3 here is CASSGTSGSGAQYF.

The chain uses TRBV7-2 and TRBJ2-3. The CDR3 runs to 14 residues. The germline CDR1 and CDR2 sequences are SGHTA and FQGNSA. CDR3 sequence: CASSLDTYTDTQYF.

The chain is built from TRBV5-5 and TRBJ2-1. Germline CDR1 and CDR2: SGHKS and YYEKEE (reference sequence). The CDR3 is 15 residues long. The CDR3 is CASSGSGTTYNEQFF.

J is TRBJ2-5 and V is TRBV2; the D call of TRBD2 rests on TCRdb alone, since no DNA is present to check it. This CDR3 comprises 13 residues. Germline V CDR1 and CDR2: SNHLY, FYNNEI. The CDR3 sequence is CASSERESETQYF.

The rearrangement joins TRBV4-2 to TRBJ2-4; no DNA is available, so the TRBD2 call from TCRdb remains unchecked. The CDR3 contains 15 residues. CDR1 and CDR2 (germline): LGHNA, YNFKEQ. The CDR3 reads CASSQETGGRNIQYF.

This chain's CDR3 is CATPGPPPSYEQYF. The chain has TRBV7-9 and TRBJ2-7; TCRdb's assignment of TRBD1 cannot be checked, as there is no DNA. The CDR3 length is 14 residues. CDR1 is SEHNR and CDR2 is FQNEAQ in the germline V gene (reference sequence).

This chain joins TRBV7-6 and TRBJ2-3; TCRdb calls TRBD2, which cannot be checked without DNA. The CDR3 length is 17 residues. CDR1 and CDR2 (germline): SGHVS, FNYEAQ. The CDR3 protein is CASSPYITSDGTDTQYF.

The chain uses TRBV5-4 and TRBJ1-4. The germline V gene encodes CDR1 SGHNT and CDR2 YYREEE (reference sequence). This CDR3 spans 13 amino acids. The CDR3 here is CASSSGSSEKLFF.

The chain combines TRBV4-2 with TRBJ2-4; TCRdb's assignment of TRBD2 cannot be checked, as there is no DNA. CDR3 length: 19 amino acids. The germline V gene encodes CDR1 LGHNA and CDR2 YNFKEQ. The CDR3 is CASSQDLGRSPLAKNIQYF.

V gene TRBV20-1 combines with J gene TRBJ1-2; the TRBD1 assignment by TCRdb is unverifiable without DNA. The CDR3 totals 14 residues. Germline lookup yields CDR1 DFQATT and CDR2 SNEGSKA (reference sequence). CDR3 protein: CSALGDRGTGGYTF.